The 22 T cell receptor beta chains in this list originate from one sample, sequenced in a study of OX40 agonist ivuxolimab in advanced cancers. Sequencing was performed with immunoSEQ multiplex PCR; in TCRdb, only in-frame clones are kept and a portion is missing. The table includes about 50,000 clones, 88% detected once. This specimen consisted of CD4+ or CD8+ T cells sorted from blood, obtained in a trial of the OX40 agonist ivuxolimab. Receptors were obtained from an adult with an advanced solid tumor such as melanoma, head and neck, liver or kidney cancer.

V is TRBV19 and J is TRBJ2-3, with 11 bases identical to TRBD2. V lost 11 bases and J lost 6; bases outside the gene matches: 13. This CDR3 spans 15 amino acids. Germline V gene sequence: CDR1 LNHDA, CDR2 SQIVND (reference sequence). Here the CDR3 DNA reads TGTGCCGCTAGAGGGGTGACTAGCGGGACCGATACGCAGTATTTT. Translation: CAARGVTSGTDTQYF. Using reference TRBV19 and TRBJ2-3 for the parts outside the CDR3, the full variable domain is DGGITQSPKYLFRKEGQNVTLSCEQNLNHDAMYWYRQDPGQGLRLIYYSQIVNDFQKGDIAEGYSVSREKKESFPLTVTSAQKNPTAFYLCAARGVTSGTDTQYFGPGTRLTVL.

This chain connects TRBV19 to TRBJ2-7, with D tentatively TRBD1 or TRBD2 (5 bases each). This CDR3 region has 15 residues. Germline CDR1 reads LNHDA; CDR2 reads SQIVND (reference sequence). V gave up 3 bases and J gave up 2 bases, with 14 bases separating them. The CDR3 here is CASSINSGATYEQYF. The CDR3, as DNA: TGTGCCAGTAGTATTAATTCCGGGGCAACCTACGAGCAGTACTTC.

V gene TRBV6-5 combines with J gene TRBJ1-3, with 8 bases fitting TRBD1. The length of the CDR3 is 14 residues. The germline CDR1 and CDR2 sequences are MNHEY and SVGAGI. V lost 5 bases and J lost 3; bases outside the gene matches: 3. The CDR3 region is CASSQGAGGNTIYF. CDR3 sequence (DNA): TGTGCCAGCAGTCAGGGGGCTGGTGGAAACACCATATATTTT.

This clone was detected only a few times. The rearrangement links TRBV7-2 to TRBJ2-7; D tentatively fits TRBD1 or TRBD2 (5 bases each). The CDR3 spans 11 residues. Germline V CDR1 and CDR2: SGHTA, FQGNSA. V lost 3 bases and J 6 bases, leaving 6 bases between the germline ends. The CDR3 loop is CASSFGGEQYF. The CDR3 nucleotides read TGTGCCAGCAGCTTTGGGGGCGAGCAGTACTTC.

This chain connects TRBV5-4 to TRBJ2-2, with unresolved D. V dropped 4 bases and J dropped 3 bases, with 7 bases sitting between them. CDR1 is SGHNT and CDR2 is YYREEE in the germline V gene (reference sequence). CDR3 length: 13 amino acids. The CDR3 DNA is TGTGCCAGCAGCCCCGAAGACACCGGGGAGCTGTTTTTT. Amino acids: CASSPEDTGELFF.

The chain couples TRBV28 to TRBJ2-1; 7 nucleotides agree with TRBD2. CDR3 length: 16 residues. Trimming at V came to 7 bases and at J to 8 bases, leaving 17 bases not matched to a gene. Looked up from germline, CDR1 is MDHEN and CDR2 is SYDVKM. The CDR3 DNA is TGTGCCAGCAACCCCGGTTCGGGACTACCCATTTATGAGCAGTTCTTC. Its translation: CASNPGSGLPIYEQFF.

The rearrangement uses TRBV11-2 and TRBJ1-1, with unresolved D. V lost 6 bases and J 5 bases, leaving 13 bases between the germline ends. Germline loops: CDR1 SGHAT, CDR2 FQNNGV. This CDR3 has 13 residues. CDR3 bases: TGTGCCAGCAGTCCCCCTGGGAGAACTGAAGCTTTCTTT. It translates to CASSPPGRTEAFF. The entire variable domain, with the rest obtained from reference TRBV11-2 and TRBJ1-1, is as follows: EAGVAQSPRYKIIEKRQSVAFWCNPISGHATLYWYQQILGQGPKLLIQFQNNGVVDDSQLPKDRFSAERLKGVDSTLKIQPAKLEDSAVYLCASSPPGRTEAFFGQGTRLTVV.

The chain couples TRBV6-6 to TRBJ1-1, with unresolved D. The CDR3 covers 13 residues. The ends were cut back, 4 bases at V and 2 bases at J, with 8 bases in the middle. Germline V gene lookup returns CDR1 MNHNY and CDR2 SVGAGI (reference sequence). This CDR3 reads CASSLIQNTEAFF. The CDR3, as DNA: TGTGCCAGCAGTTTAATTCAAAACACTGAAGCTTTCTTT.

The chain carries TRBV6-5 and TRBJ1-2; D is ambiguous. The germline gives CDR1 MNHEY, CDR2 SVGAGI. This CDR3 region has 13 residues. V was cut by 0 bases and J by 8 bases, with 10 bases left in between. The CDR3 coding sequence is TGTGCCAGCAGTTACTCACGGATTGGGGGCTACACCTTC. Amino acids: CASSYSRIGGYTF.

The J gene is TRBJ2-7, the V gene TRBV19, with TRBD2 as a possible D gene (6 bases). This CDR3 has 15 residues. Trimming removed 6 bases from V and 6 bases from J, with 21 bases in between. Germline V gene data show CDR1 as LNHDA and CDR2 as SQIVND (reference sequence). DNA of the CDR3: TGTGCCAGTAGCACGACCGCTCGCGGGGCGGGCGAGCAGTACTTC. Translation: CASSTTARGAGEQYF.

The chain links TRBV25-1 to TRBJ2-1; unclear D gene. This CDR3 comprises 16 residues. Per the germline V gene, CDR1 is MGHDK and CDR2 is SYGVNS. V was clipped by 3 bases and J by 0 bases, with 12 bases between them. The CDR3 region has the DNA TGTGCCAGCAGTGACTCTCCTTTTATCTCCTACAATGAGCAGTTCTTC. Amino acid sequence: CASSDSPFISYNEQFF.

V gene TRBV6-6 combines with J gene TRBJ1-5; no clear D. Germline V CDR1 and CDR2: MNHNY, SVGAGI (reference sequence). The germline V and J ends were trimmed by 5 bases and 6 bases, with 11 bases remaining between them. CDR3 length: 13 residues. In DNA form, the CDR3 reads TGTGCCAGCAGTCCGAGCGGTGGTCAGCCCCAGCATTTT. It codes for CASSPSGGQPQHF.

The rearrangement uses TRBV19 and TRBJ1-5, with a tentative D call TRBD1 (6 bases). The CDR3 is made up of 16 amino acids. V gave up 7 bases and J gave up 0 bases, with 16 bases separating them. Germline CDR1 is LNHDA and CDR2 is SQIVND (reference sequence). CDR3 sequence (DNA): TGTGCCAGTACCCAACAGGGCTACTATAGCAATCAGCCCCAGCATTTT. Its protein is CASTQQGYYSNQPQHF.

The chain is built from TRBV5-1 and TRBJ1-2; D is ambiguous. CDR1 SGHRS and CDR2 YFSETQ come from the germline V gene. V was shortened by 5 bases and J by 3 bases, with 14 bases between the two germline ends. This CDR3 region has 14 residues. Here the CDR3 DNA reads TGCGCCAGCAGAATCCTAACAGACGACTATGGCTACACCTTC. Translating it yields CASRILTDDYGYTF.

This clone was found a few times. The chain uses TRBV30 and TRBJ1-1, with D possibly being TRBD1 (6 bases). V gave up 5 bases and J gave up 6 bases, with 13 bases separating them. The CDR3 covers 12 residues. Germline CDR1 GTSNPN, CDR2 SVGIG (reference sequence). CDR3 in DNA: TGTGCCTGGGAAAGGGGGGCCCCTGAAGCTTTCTTT. The encoded protein is CAWERGAPEAFF.

The V gene is TRBV7-9, the J gene TRBJ1-2, with D possibly being TRBD1 (5 bases). V gave up 5 bases and J gave up 5 bases, with 15 bases separating them. CDR1 is SEHNR, CDR2 FQNEAQ, per germline (reference sequence). CDR3 length equals 14 residues. CDR3: CASSPGKGTYGYTF. CDR3 bases: TGTGCCAGCAGCCCAGGGAAGGGGACTTATGGCTACACCTTC.

This clone has more than one count but fewer than ten. The chain has TRBV9 and TRBJ2-2; perhaps D is TRBD1 or TRBD2 (6 bases each). Trimming cost V 1 base and J 3 bases, with 13 bases left between them. The CDR3 covers 16 residues. In germline, CDR1 is SGDLS, CDR2 YYNGEE. The CDR3 sequence is CASSVRGAQDTGELFF. For the CDR3, the DNA is TGTGCCAGCAGCGTAAGGGGGGCGCAGGACACCGGGGAGCTGTTTTTT. The complete variable domain, with remaining parts taken from reference TRBV9 and TRBJ2-2, reads DSGVTQTPKHLITATGQRVTLRCSPRSGDLSVYWYQQSLDQGLQFLIQYYNGEERAKGNILERFSAQQFPDLHSELNLSSLELGDSALYFCASSVRGAQDTGELFFGEGSRLTVL.

The CDR3 DNA is TGTGCCATCAGTGGGGGGGGTTGGGAGACCCAGTACTTC. It specifies CAISGGGWETQYF. The chain couples TRBV10-3 to TRBJ2-5; TRBD2 aligns across 7 bases. This CDR3 has 13 residues. The V gene end was trimmed by 4 bases and the J gene end by 5 bases; junction bases not matched to a gene: 4. Per the germline V gene, CDR1 is ENHRY and CDR2 is SYGVKD.

The V gene is TRBV5-1, the J gene TRBJ2-2; TRBD2 might be the D (5 bases). Germline V gene data show CDR1 as SGHRS and CDR2 as YFSETQ. The CDR3 runs 15 residues. Deletions cut 2 bases from V and 3 bases from J, with 11 bases between. The CDR3 DNA follows: TGCGCCAGCAGCTTAGGAGCGAGGGACACCGGGGAGCTGTTTTTT. Its translation: CASSLGARDTGELFF.

This chain uses TRBV18 with TRBJ2-5, with D possibly being TRBD2 (5 bases). The CDR3 length is 15 residues. CDR1 KGHSH and CDR2 LQKENI come from the germline V gene. V lost 6 bases to trimming and J lost 5 bases, with 19 bases between them. CDR3 residues: CASSPQAGVKETQYF. The DNA of the CDR3 is TGTGCCAGCTCCCCTCAAGCCGGGGTTAAGGAGACCCAGTACTTC.

This rearrangement joins TRBV28 to TRBJ1-1; D gene ambiguous. The V end was cut by 3 bases, the J end by 4 bases, with 9 bases between. The CDR3 runs 13 residues. Germline CDR1 is MDHEN and CDR2 is SYDVKM. In nucleotides, the CDR3 is TGTGCCAGCAGTTTTGTGGGCGGCACTGAAGCTTTCTTT. It encodes CASSFVGGTEAFF.

This chain joins TRBV6-6 and TRBJ2-7, with D possibly being TRBD1 (6 bases). V shed 7 bases and J shed 0 bases, with 19 bases lying between them. Germline V CDR1 and CDR2: MNHNY, SVGAGI (reference sequence). This CDR3 is built from 16 residues. DNA for the CDR3: TGTGCCAGCAATCGAGGGGCCGGACAGCGCTCCTACGAGCAGTACTTC. Protein product: CASNRGAGQRSYEQYF.